A single sample is the source of the 8 T cell receptor beta chains below, sequenced in a study of siplizumab effects on memory and regulatory T cells. Sequenced by immunoSEQ multiplex PCR; TCRdb stores in-frame clones only, minus some. The sample has 17,000 or so clones, more than 35% seen once. The mixed lymphocyte reaction cells were held in coculture (37°C) for over 5 days. These receptors' targets are unknown. Sequencing used CFSE-low (dividing) CD4+ T cells sorted from an allogeneic mixed lymphocyte reaction. These receptors all come from a human donor in good health; the cells came from an allogeneic mixed lymphocyte reaction.

A word on this clone: This CDR3 is also generated by other DNA sequences in the sample. The V call is TRBV6-6, the J call TRBJ2-3, with D unclear. CDR1 MNHNY and CDR2 SVGAGI come from the germline V gene (reference sequence). CDR3 length: 13 residues. The V gene lost 4 bases and the J gene lost 1 base, with 6 bases spanning the gap. This CDR3 reads CASSLPGTDTQYF. The CDR3 DNA reads TGTGCCAGCAGTTTACCCGGCACAGATACGCAGTATTTT.

This clone has more than one count but fewer than ten. CDR3 bases: TGTGCCAGCAAGCAGACAGGAGGTCCCTACGAGCAGTACTTC. Amino acids: CASKQTGGPYEQYF. This chain connects TRBV6-5 to TRBJ2-7, with a tentative D call TRBD1 (6 bases). Between the trimmed V and J ends, which lost 7 bases and 2 bases, there was a span of 15 bases. Germline V gene data show CDR1 as MNHEY and CDR2 as SVGAGI. The CDR3 is made up of 14 amino acids.

The CDR3 is CASSLGPDLEKLFF. The CDR3 DNA reads TGTGCCAGCAGCCTAGGTCCTGACCTGGAAAAACTGTTTTTT. V usage is TRBV5-4 and J usage is TRBJ1-4; no reliable D call. Germline assignment: CDR1 SGHNT and CDR2 YYREEE (reference sequence). Between the trimmed V and J ends, which lost 4 bases and 8 bases, there was a span of 15 bases. CDR3 length equals 14 residues.

The rearrangement links TRBV5-1 to TRBJ2-7; D call uncertain. CDR3 size: 15 residues. CDR1 is SGHRS, CDR2 YFSETQ, per germline. Trimming cost V 0 bases and J 3 bases, with 13 bases left between them. CDR3 protein: CASSLGYQAYYEQYF. The CDR3 region has the DNA TGCGCCAGCAGCTTGGGGTACCAGGCCTACTACGAGCAGTACTTC.

This clone is medium-sized by share. The chain uses TRBV7-2 and TRBJ1-6; D gene unclear. The CDR3 loop spans 15 amino acids. Trimming cost V 2 bases and J 8 bases, with 13 bases left between them. Germline-derived CDR1 and CDR2 are SGHTA and FQGNSA. The CDR3 sequence: CASSLFRPEDSPLHF. CDR3 DNA: TGTGCCAGCAGCTTATTCCGCCCAGAGGATTCACCCCTCCACTTT.

This clone occurred a few times. J is TRBJ1-1 and V is TRBV7-9; D remains unclear. The CDR3 extends over 14 amino acids. Per germline, CDR1 SEHNR and CDR2 FQNEAQ (reference sequence). V lost 2 bases and J 2 bases, leaving 9 bases between the germline ends. The CDR3 region is CASSLMAGNTEAFF. The CDR3 bases are TGTGCCAGCAGCTTAATGGCGGGAAACACTGAAGCTTTCTTT.

V is TRBV6-5 and J is TRBJ2-5, with D perhaps matching TRBD2 (6 bases). CDR1 and CDR2 (germline): MNHEY, SVGAGI. The CDR3 is 14 residues long. Trimming took 2 bases from V and 5 from J, leaving 12 bases between them. This CDR3 reads CASSYPGVTETQYF. Here the CDR3 DNA reads TGTGCCAGCAGTTACCCGGGGGTTACGGAGACCCAGTACTTC.

The chain is built from TRBV6-5 and TRBJ1-1, with D unresolved. Germline V lookup: CDR1 MNHEY, CDR2 SVGAGI. Trimming took off 7 bases at V and 3 bases at J, with 12 bases between the two ends. The CDR3 has 13 residues. In DNA form, the CDR3 reads TGTGCCAGCAAGGGCAAACACGACACTGAAGCTTTCTTT. This translates into CASKGKHDTEAFF.